Sequencing of this T cell receptor beta chain was carried out in a study of cytomegalovirus exposure and HLA in healthy donors. Study-level background: According to later analysis, the same platform produced the approximately 130 validation and 600 to 800 first-cohort repertoires.

Some clones are missing from TCRdb's copy, which holds only in-frame ones; the method was immunoSEQ multiplex PCR. Among roughly 180,000 clones listed, more than 75% were seen once. From germline, CDR1 is MNHEY and CDR2 SMNVEV (reference sequence). Trimming removed 4 bases from V and 3 bases from J, with 10 bases in between. The CDR3 consists of 14 residues. As regards this clone: Antigen specificity is unknown.

Study-wide findings and caveats: The tendency of first-cohort TCR clusters to co-occur in the roughly 120 validation repertoires was the finding of a later analysis. The study put some 150 TCR beta chains on its list as cytomegalovirus-associated.

The sequenced sample consisted of PBMCs. The source is a man aged 25-45 years in good health and CMV-seropositive. This chain joins TRBV27 and TRBJ2-1; D may be TRBD2 (6 bases). The CDR3 loop reads CASSWGTDYNEQFF. The DNA of the CDR3 is TGTGCCAGCAGTTGGGGGACTGACTACAATGAGCAGTTCTTC.